This passage covers 28 T cell receptor beta chains from one sample sequenced in a study of spatial heterogeneity in lung cancer. Overall study findings and caveats: Counts of expanded intratumoral alpha and beta TCRs tracked tumor mutation counts.

Antigen specificity for these receptors is unknown. Time point meaning: sample taken at primary tumor resection. One entry per CDR3 protein results from TCRdb running MiXCR on the 5' RACE reads. This table has roughly 10,000 distinct CDR3 sequences, around 8% appearing once. Source: lung tumor tissue, taken at surgery. Source of these receptors: a female donor with early-stage non-small cell lung cancer.

By its share, this clonotype is medium-sized. For a library built for alpha chains, this beta chain is a stray read; little rests on its size. The rearrangement joins TRBV6-5 to TRBJ1-1; no firm D call. The CDR3 spans 13 residues. Trimming pared 7 bases from V and 0 bases from J, leaving 9 bases between. Germline lookup yields CDR1 MNHEY and CDR2 SVGAGI. This CDR3 is CASKRSMNTEAFF. CDR3 bases: TGTGCCAGCAAAAGATCGATGAACACTGAAGCTTTCTTT.

By share of the sample, this clonotype is medium-sized (0.01 to 0.1%). As an off-target read in a library built for alpha chains, this beta chain has a frequency of little significance. The chain has TRBV25-1 and TRBJ1-5; 10 bases agree with TRBD1. There are 20 residues in the CDR3. Germline V CDR1 and CDR2: MGHDK, SYGVNS. Trimming removed 6 bases from V and 4 bases from J; junction bases left unmatched: 21. The chain's CDR3 is CASRPPGQGPILVKNQPQHF. The CDR3, as DNA: TGTGCCAGCAGACCACCGGGACAGGGGCCAATTTTAGTGAAAAATCAGCCCCAGCATTTT.

This clonotype was seen ten or more times. As an off-target read in a library built for alpha chains, this beta chain has a frequency of little significance. The chain carries TRBV6-5 and TRBJ1-1; 8 nucleotides agree with TRBD1. Germline lookup yields CDR1 MNHEY and CDR2 SVGAGI. Trimming at V came to 5 bases and at J to 3 bases, leaving 5 bases not matched to a gene. The CDR3 is 14 residues long. The CDR3: CASSERQGYTEAFF. In DNA form, the CDR3 reads TGTGCCAGCAGTGAACGACAGGGGTACACTGAAGCTTTCTTT.

This clonotype was recorded many times. This beta chain slipped into a library made for alpha chains as a stray read, so its size is not meaningful. V and J are TRBV3-1 and TRBJ1-2, with a possible D match to TRBD1 (5 bases). CDR1 and CDR2 (germline): LGHDT, YNNKEL (reference sequence). The ends were cut back, 3 bases at V and 7 bases at J, with 9 bases in the middle. The CDR3 contains 12 residues. CDR3 sequence reads: CASSQGVSGYTF. CDR3 sequence (DNA): TGTGCCAGCAGCCAGGGGGTCTCTGGCTACACCTTC.

This clonotype was recorded at least ten times. Because this beta chain is a stray read in a library intended to capture alpha chains, its abundance should not be given much weight. V and J are TRBV9 and TRBJ2-3; 11 nucleotides line up with TRBD2. After removal of 3 bases from V and 9 bases from J, the junction contained 6 bases not matched to a gene. Germline CDR1 is SGDLS and CDR2 is YYNGEE. This CDR3 contains 14 residues. The CDR3 loop reads CASSASGGFPTQYF. The CDR3 coding sequence is TGTGCCAGCAGCGCTAGCGGGGGGTTCCCAACGCAGTATTTT. The full variable domain, rest sourced from reference TRBV9 and TRBJ2-3, is DSGVTQTPKHLITATGQRVTLRCSPRSGDLSVYWYQQSLDQGLQFLIQYYNGEERAKGNILERFSAQQFPDLHSELNLSSLELGDSALYFCASSASGGFPTQYFGPGTRLTVL.

In its sample, this clonotype was seen many times. This beta chain is off target for a library built for alpha chains, so its abundance means little. The genes are TRBV28 and TRBJ2-7, with D unresolved. In germline, CDR1 is MDHEN, CDR2 SYDVKM. The CDR3 has 13 amino acids. Trimming removed 8 bases from V and 5 bases from J, with 16 bases in between. The CDR3 coding sequence is TGTGCCAGCGAGCCTCCACAGACGGACGAGCAGTACTTC. Its translation is CASEPPQTDEQYF.

This clonotype was observed at least ten times. A library made for alpha chains picked up this beta chain off target, so its size means little. V is TRBV28 and J is TRBJ2-7, with D possibly TRBD2 on 6 matching bases. The CDR3 extends over 15 amino acids. Deletions cut 6 bases from V and 3 bases from J, with 18 bases between. CDR1 is MDHEN, CDR2 SYDVKM, per germline. For the CDR3, the DNA is TGTGCCAGCAGCCTTGGAGGGGCGAGCCGCTACGAGCAGTACTTC. This translates into CASSLGGASRYEQYF.

On this clonotype itself: A library prepared for alpha chains yielded this beta chain as an off-target read; its size is of little meaning. The chain carries TRBV28 and TRBJ2-7; possibly TRBD1 for D (6 bases). Germline V gene lookup returns CDR1 MDHEN and CDR2 SYDVKM. The CDR3 spans 15 residues. The V and J ends lost 7 bases and 3 bases respectively, with 19 bases between them. In DNA form, the CDR3 reads TGTGCCAGCATCCAGGGGACGTTCCCCCACTACGAGCAGTACTTC. Its translation: CASIQGTFPHYEQYF. Full variable domain (missing parts from reference TRBV28 and TRBJ2-7): DVKVTQSSRYLVKRTGEKVFLECVQDMDHENMFWYRQDPGLGLRLIYFSYDVKMKEKGDIPEGYSVSREKKERFSLILESASTNQTSMYLCASIQGTFPHYEQYFGPGTRLTVT.

As for this clonotype: This beta chain appears as a stray read in a library generated for alpha chains; its size is not informative. The chain has TRBV3-1 and TRBJ1-6; 8 nucleotides line up with TRBD1. Per the germline V gene, CDR1 is LGHDT and CDR2 is YNNKEL (reference sequence). Trimming removed 2 bases from V and 6 bases from J; junction bases left unmatched: 3. The CDR3 runs 15 residues. The CDR3 DNA reads TGTGCCAGCAGCCAATCTACAGGGGGTAATTCACCCCTCCACTTT. Protein: CASSQSTGGNSPLHF.

This clonotype has ten or more counts. This beta chain turned up in a library designed for alpha chains; as an off-target read, its abundance says little. The genes are TRBV7-9 and TRBJ1-1; D not certain. This CDR3 is 14 amino acids long. V dropped 4 bases and J dropped 1 base, with 10 bases sitting between them. The germline CDR1 and CDR2 sequences are SEHNR and FQNEAQ (reference sequence). Here the CDR3 reads CASSSLHPNTEAFF. CDR3 sequence (DNA): TGTGCCAGCAGCTCCCTGCATCCGAACACTGAAGCTTTCTTT. Complete variable domain (other parts from reference TRBV7-9 and TRBJ1-1): DTGVSQNPRHKITKRGQNVTFRCDPISEHNRLYWYRQTLGQGPEFLTYFQNEAQLEKSRLLSDRFSAERPKGSFSTLEIQRTEQGDSAMYLCASSSLHPNTEAFFGQGTRLTVV.

As to this clonotype: Little can be read into the size of this beta chain, an off-target read in a library designed for alpha chains. The gene calls are TRBV20-1 and TRBJ2-1; the match to TRBD2 covers 7 bases. V gave up 1 base and J gave up 7 bases; unmatched junction bases: 10. This CDR3 is 15 amino acids long. The V gene's germline CDR1 is DFQATT and CDR2 SNEGSKA (reference sequence). CDR3 bases: TGCAGTGCTAGAGCAACGCTCCTAGCGGTGAATGAGCAGTTCTTC. Translating it yields CSARATLLAVNEQFF.

This clonotype was recorded at least ten times. Because this beta chain is a stray read in a library intended to capture alpha chains, its abundance should not be given much weight. This chain links TRBV7-3 with TRBJ1-6, with unresolved D. This CDR3 is built from 13 residues. V shed 0 bases and J shed 11 bases, with 8 bases lying between them. From germline, CDR1 is SGHTA and CDR2 FQGTGA. CDR3 loop: CASSLTSGAPLHF. CDR3 in DNA: TGTGCCAGCAGCTTAACCTCAGGTGCACCCCTCCACTTT. The variable domain in full, with the rest retrieved from reference TRBV7-3 and TRBJ1-6, is GAGVSQTPSNKVTEKGKYVELRCDPISGHTALYWYRQSLGQGPEFLIYFQGTGAADDSGLPNDRFFAVRPEGSVSTLKIQRTERGDSAVYLCASSLTSGAPLHFGNGTRLTVT.

This clonotype was counted at least ten times. A library prepared for alpha chains yielded this beta chain as an off-target read; its size is of little meaning. CDR3 protein: CASSSGTNTGELFF. CDR3 nucleotide sequence: TGTGCCAGCAGCTCGGGGACTAACACCGGGGAGCTGTTTTTT. V usage is TRBV5-6 and J usage is TRBJ2-2, with a weak D call TRBD2 (6 bases). This CDR3 spans 14 amino acids. V was pared by 3 bases and J by 2 bases, with 8 bases between. Germline CDR1 and CDR2: SGHDT and YYEEEE.

This clonotype is labeled as medium-sized. This beta chain appears as a stray read in a library generated for alpha chains; its size is not informative. The DNA of the CDR3 is TGTGCCAGCAGCTCGGGACTAGCGGGGAACACAGATACGCAGTATTTT. Translated, it gives CASSSGLAGNTDTQYF. The V gene is TRBV7-2, the J gene TRBJ2-3; 13 nucleotides agree with TRBD2. Trimming at V came to 4 bases and at J to 2 bases, leaving 3 bases not matched to a gene. Germline loops: CDR1 SGHTA, CDR2 FQGNSA. The CDR3 runs to 16 residues.

This clonotype qualifies as medium-sized. In a library made to pick up alpha chains, this beta chain is a stray read with a size that means little. This chain links TRBV20-1 with TRBJ2-3; D gene unclear. Germline V lookup: CDR1 DFQATT, CDR2 SNEGSKA (reference sequence). Trimming took 3 bases from V and 6 from J, leaving 13 bases between them. This CDR3 has 13 amino acids. CDR3 sequence: CSASGFRTDTQYF. CDR3 bases: TGCAGTGCTAGCGGGTTCCGTACGGATACGCAGTATTTT.

This clonotype has at least ten counts. This beta chain is an unintended read in a library built for alpha chains; its size means little. The gene calls are TRBV7-2 and TRBJ1-2; possible D gene TRBD1, 5 bases. The length of the CDR3 is 16 residues. Trimming removed 1 base from V and 0 bases from J, with 12 bases in between. Germline CDR1 and CDR2: SGHTA and FQGNSA. CDR3 sequence (DNA): TGTGCCAGCAGCTTAGACCCGGGACGGTCTAACTATGGCTACACCTTC. Translating gives CASSLDPGRSNYGYTF.

This clonotype occurred many times. This beta chain came through as a stray read in a library set up for alpha chains, and its size says little. CDR3 amino acids: CASSSPENSPLHF. The CDR3 DNA follows: TGTGCCAGCAGTTCTCCGGAAAATTCACCCCTCCACTTT. This rearrangement joins TRBV6-6 to TRBJ1-6; D is ambiguous. The CDR3 extends over 13 amino acids. Looked up from germline, CDR1 is MNHNY and CDR2 is SVGAGI (reference sequence). Trimming removed 4 bases at V and 7 bases at J, with 8 bases between.

This clonotype was observed a handful of times. This beta chain represents an off-target read in a library built for alpha chains; its size is of limited meaning. The rearrangement joins TRBV7-3 to TRBJ2-3; D remains ambiguous. The germline gives CDR1 SGHTA, CDR2 FQGTGA. The CDR3 spans 16 residues. V lost 2 bases to trimming and J lost 0 bases, with 12 bases between them. CDR3 sequence: CASSLYGGSSTDTQYF. Here the CDR3 DNA reads TGTGCCAGCAGCTTATATGGCGGATCTAGCACAGATACGCAGTATTTT.

In its sample, this clonotype was seen many times. Since it is a stray read in a library aimed at alpha chains, this beta chain has a size that is not meaningful. The CDR3 protein is CASSMEQGANQPQHF. DNA for the CDR3: TGTGCCAGTAGTATGGAACAGGGGGCAAATCAGCCCCAGCATTTT. This sequence joins TRBV19 and TRBJ1-5, with 9 bases lining up with TRBD1. V shed 3 bases and J 4 bases; nucleotides not matched to a gene: 4. This CDR3 has 15 amino acids. Per germline, CDR1 LNHDA and CDR2 SQIVND (reference sequence).

This clonotype was recorded at least ten times. This beta chain is a stray read from a library made for alpha chains; its abundance is not meaningful. This sequence joins TRBV3-1 and TRBJ1-6, with a possible D match to TRBD1 (6 bases). The germline V gene has CDR1 LGHDT and CDR2 YNNKEL (reference sequence). The CDR3 loop spans 16 amino acids. Deletions cut 1 base from V and 6 bases from J, with 13 bases between. CDR3 residues: CASSQGGGGVNSPLHF. The DNA for the CDR3 is TGTGCCAGCAGCCAAGGAGGCGGGGGCGTTAATTCACCCCTCCACTTT.

By proportion, this clonotype is medium-sized. Since the library was made to target alpha chains, this beta chain is a stray read and its abundance is not meaningful. This chain joins TRBV12-3 or TRBV12-4 and TRBJ1-2, with a tentative D call TRBD1 (6 bases). The CDR3 spans 14 residues. Trimming removed 6 bases from V and 8 bases from J, with 19 bases in between. CDR3 bases: TGTGCCAGCAGCCCCATGGGGGGGGCGGGCGGCTACACCTTC. This codes for CASSPMGGAGGYTF.

This clonotype is termed medium-sized. This beta chain is a stray sequence in a library constructed for alpha chains; its clone size is not meaningful. The chain couples TRBV6-5 to TRBJ1-1, with D tentatively TRBD1 (5 bases). Trimming took off 0 bases at V and 1 base at J, with 15 bases between the two ends. This CDR3 has 17 amino acids. Germline V gene data show CDR1 as MNHEY and CDR2 as SVGAGI. The CDR3 protein is CASSYSARQGSNTEAFF. The CDR3 bases are TGTGCCAGCAGTTACTCGGCTCGTCAGGGCTCGAACACTGAAGCTTTCTTT.

Many counts were recorded for this clonotype. A library made for alpha chains picked up this beta chain off target, so its size means little. The chain couples TRBV7-8 to TRBJ1-5; 7 nucleotides align to TRBD1. The CDR3 is 18 amino acids. J gave up 4 bases and V 5 bases, and 17 bases lay outside the gene matches. Germline-derived CDR1 and CDR2 are SGHVS and FQNEAQ. In nucleotides, the CDR3 is TGTGCCAGCAGCCGCCGACTTAACAGGGGCGAGAGAAATCAGCCCCAGCATTTT. Protein sequence: CASSRRLNRGERNQPQHF.

This clonotype was picked up many times. A library prepared for alpha chains yielded this beta chain as an off-target read; its size is of little meaning. J is TRBJ2-1 and V is TRBV24-1; 9 bases line up with TRBD2. Germline CDR1 is KGHDR and CDR2 is SFDVKD. The junction had 9 bases not matched to a gene; V was cut back by 3 bases and J by 10 bases. This CDR3 region has 15 residues. The CDR3 DNA follows: TGTGCCACCAGTGATCGGGCGGGGGGGTTCCACGAGCAGTTCTTC. Protein: CATSDRAGGFHEQFF.

This clonotype is medium-sized (0.01 to 0.1%). This beta chain lies outside the target of a library built for alpha chains; its clone size means little. CDR3 sequence: CASSPQVANSPLHF. As DNA, the CDR3 is TGTGCCAGCAGCCCTCAGGTTGCTAATTCACCCCTCCACTTT. The chain recombines TRBV7-2 with TRBJ1-6; D is unclear. Germline loops: CDR1 SGHTA, CDR2 FQGNSA. The CDR3 extends over 14 amino acids. With 5 bases removed from V and 6 bases from J, the gap between germline ends came to 11 bases.

This clonotype was seen at least ten times. Found in a library prepared for alpha chains, this beta chain is an off-target read, and its abundance has little meaning. The chain carries TRBV2 and TRBJ2-3; 10 nucleotides agree with TRBD1. Germline V gene lookup returns CDR1 SNHLY and CDR2 FYNNEI. The CDR3 is made up of 17 amino acids. The V gene end was trimmed by 0 bases and the J gene end by 3 bases; junction bases not matched to a gene: 6. The CDR3 coding sequence is TGTGCCAGCAGTGAAGCCATTGCGGGACAGGGGACAGATACGCAGTATTTT. It encodes CASSEAIAGQGTDTQYF.

The sample holds many counts of this clonotype. Since it is a stray read in a library aimed at alpha chains, this beta chain has a size that is not meaningful. J is TRBJ2-7 and V is TRBV5-1; 8 nucleotides align to TRBD1. CDR3 length: 13 amino acids. Germline CDR1 is SGHRS and CDR2 is YFSETQ. After removal of 3 bases from V and 5 bases from J, the junction contained 4 bases not matched to a gene. For the CDR3, the DNA is TGCGCCAGCAGCTCACAGGGGGAGCACGAGCAGTACTTC. The encoded protein is CASSSQGEHEQYF.

This clonotype was recorded many times. The library was designed around alpha chains, so this beta chain is a stray read whose abundance carries little weight. This sequence joins TRBV3-1 and TRBJ2-3; the match to TRBD2 covers 8 bases. Looked up from germline, CDR1 is LGHDT and CDR2 is YNNKEL (reference sequence). The V gene end was trimmed by 4 bases and the J gene end by 0 bases; junction bases not matched to a gene: 0. The CDR3 has 14 amino acids. The CDR3 here is CASSPGGSTDTQYF. The DNA of the CDR3 is TGTGCCAGCAGCCCGGGGGGGAGCACAGATACGCAGTATTTT.